This TCR beta chain was profiled in a study of T cells in localized non-small cell lung cancer. The protocol was immunoSEQ multiplex PCR, while the TCRdb copy is restricted to in-frame clones and leaves out a portion. The top ten clones hold over 1.5% of a sample with 100,000 to 150,000 clones, approximately 88% of them seen once. General study points: Within adjacent lung there appeared a median around 57 of the top 100 tumor clones. Of the tissues analyzed, uninvolved adjacent lung showed maximal T cell clonality, greater than tumor. An association was observed between higher blood T cell density and longer overall survival. Without multi-region sequencing, intratumor heterogeneity could not be excluded.

Trimming cost V 4 bases and J 5 bases; bases outside gene matches: 13. Looked up from germline, CDR1 is SGHAT and CDR2 is FQNNGV. The CDR3 has 16 amino acids. On this clone itself: Its specificity is not known.

The chain recombines TRBV11-2 with TRBJ2-7; TRBD2 matches at 8 bases. The sequence was obtained from a female donor older than 55 with stage I lung adenocarcinoma. Sample: peripheral blood, taken before any cancer treatment. In DNA, the CDR3 is TGTGCCAGCAGCTCCCATCTGAGCGGGAGAACCCACGAGCAGTACTTC. The encoded protein is CASSSHLSGRTHEQYF. The variable domain in full, with the rest retrieved from reference TRBV11-2 and TRBJ2-7, is EAGVAQSPRYKIIEKRQSVAFWCNPISGHATLYWYQQILGQGPKLLIQFQNNGVVDDSQLPKDRFSAERLKGVDSTLKIQPAKLEDSAVYLCASSSHLSGRTHEQYFGPGTRLTVT.